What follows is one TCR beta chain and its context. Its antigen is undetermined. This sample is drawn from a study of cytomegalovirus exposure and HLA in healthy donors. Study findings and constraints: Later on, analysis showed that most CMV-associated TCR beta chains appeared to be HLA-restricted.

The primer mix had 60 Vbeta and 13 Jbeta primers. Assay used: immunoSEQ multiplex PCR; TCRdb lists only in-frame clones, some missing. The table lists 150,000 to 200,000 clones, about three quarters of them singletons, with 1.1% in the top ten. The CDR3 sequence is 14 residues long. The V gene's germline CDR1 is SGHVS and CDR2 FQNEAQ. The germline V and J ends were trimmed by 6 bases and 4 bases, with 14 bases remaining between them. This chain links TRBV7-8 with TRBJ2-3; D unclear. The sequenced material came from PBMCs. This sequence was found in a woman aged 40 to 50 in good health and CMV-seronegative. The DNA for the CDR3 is TGTGCCAGCAGAAAAATCGGTAGTGCAGATACGCAGTATTTT. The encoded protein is CASRKIGSADTQYF.